This TCR beta chain was recovered during a study of T cell clonotyping in hematopoietic cell transplantation. This CDR3 comprises 15 residues. The J segment lost 6 bases and the V segment lost 5 bases, leaving 7 bases of the junction unmatched. Germline CDR1 ENHRY, CDR2 SYGVKD. Clones were read by immunoSEQ multiplex PCR, and TCRdb kept only the in-frame ones, dropping some. Among some 15,000 clones listed, around 83% were seen once. The clonotype originates from a female patient between 40 and 50 years old who had an allogeneic stem cell transplant from a related donor, so T cells may come from the graft donor. Some clones in this sample may be carry-over from other donors' samples. Specimen: PBMCs, collected 100 days after allogeneic stem cell transplant. J is TRBJ2-5 and V is TRBV10-3; TRBD2 matches at 12 bases. The CDR3 region has the DNA TGTGCCATCAGTCTCGGACTAGCGGGACTTAAGACCCAGTACTTC. It codes for CAISLGLAGLKTQYF.